This T cell receptor (beta chain) emerged from a study of response to subunit inactivated influenza vaccine. The V end was cut by 6 bases, the J end by 3 bases, with 20 bases between. The CDR3 has 16 amino acids. CDR1 and CDR2 from the germline V gene are SGHTA and FQGNSA. TCRdb re-called the RT-PCR reads through MiXCR, storing one row per CDR3 protein. The sample consists of about 500,000 distinct CDR3 sequences, 15% to 20% of them appearing once. This clonotype was obtained from a man in his fifties or sixties who received an inactivated influenza vaccine. Sequencing used CD4+ T cells sorted from PBMCs, obtained around 25 months after vaccination. This sequence joins TRBV7-2 and TRBJ1-2; a weak D match, TRBD1 (6 bases). Here the CDR3 reads CASRDSGEPADYGYTF. CDR3 DNA: TGTGCCAGCAGAGACTCAGGGGAGCCGGCGGACTATGGCTACACCTTC.